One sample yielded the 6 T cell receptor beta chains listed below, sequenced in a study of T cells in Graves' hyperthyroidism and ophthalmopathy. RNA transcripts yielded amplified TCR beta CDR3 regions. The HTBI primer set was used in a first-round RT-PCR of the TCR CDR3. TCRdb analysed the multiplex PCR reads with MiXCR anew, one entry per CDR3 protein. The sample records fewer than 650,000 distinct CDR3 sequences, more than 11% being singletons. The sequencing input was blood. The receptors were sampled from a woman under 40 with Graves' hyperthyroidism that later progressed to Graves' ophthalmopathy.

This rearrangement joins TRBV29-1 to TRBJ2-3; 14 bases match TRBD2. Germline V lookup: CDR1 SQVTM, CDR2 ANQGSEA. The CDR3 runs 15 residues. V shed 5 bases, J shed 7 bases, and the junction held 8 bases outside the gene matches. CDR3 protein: CSVCKTSGRVYTQYF. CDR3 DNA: TGCAGCGTTTGTAAGACTAGCGGGAGGGTATATACGCAGTATTTT.

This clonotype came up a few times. The CDR3, as DNA: TGTGCCAGCAGTCTCCTCAGGGACAGCCTCAGCACAGATACGCAGTATTTT. It codes for CASSLLRDSLSTDTQYF. The chain links TRBV6-1 to TRBJ2-3; 7 nucleotides align to TRBD1. Trimming removed 5 bases from V and 0 bases from J; junction bases left unmatched: 11. CDR1 is MNHNS, CDR2 SASEGT, per germline. CDR3 size: 17 residues.

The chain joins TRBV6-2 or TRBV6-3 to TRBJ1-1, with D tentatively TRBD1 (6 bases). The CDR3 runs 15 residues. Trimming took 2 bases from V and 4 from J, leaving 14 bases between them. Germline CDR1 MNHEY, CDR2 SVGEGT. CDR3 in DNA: TGTGCCAGCAGTTACGAGGGCCAGGGGTTCACTGAAGCTTTCTTT. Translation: CASSYEGQGFTEAFF.

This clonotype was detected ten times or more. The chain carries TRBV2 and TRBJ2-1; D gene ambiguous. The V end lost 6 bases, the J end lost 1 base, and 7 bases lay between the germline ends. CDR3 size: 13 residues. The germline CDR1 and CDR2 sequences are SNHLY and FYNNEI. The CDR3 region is CASRVGSYNEQFF. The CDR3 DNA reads TGTGCCAGCAGAGTGGGGTCCTACAATGAGCAGTTCTTC.

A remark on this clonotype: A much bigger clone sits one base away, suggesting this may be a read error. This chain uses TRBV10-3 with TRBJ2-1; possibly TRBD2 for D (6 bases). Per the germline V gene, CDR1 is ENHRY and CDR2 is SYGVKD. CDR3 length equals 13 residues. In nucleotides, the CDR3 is TGTACCATCAGTGCGGGGACTTACAATGAGCAGTTCTTC. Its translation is CTISAGTYNEQFF.

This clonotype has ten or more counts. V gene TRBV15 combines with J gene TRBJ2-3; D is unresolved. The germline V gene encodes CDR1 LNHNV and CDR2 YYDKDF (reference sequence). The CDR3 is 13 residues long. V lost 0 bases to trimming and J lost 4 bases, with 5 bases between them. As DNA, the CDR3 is TGTGCCACCAGCAGAGATAAGGCAGATACGCAGTATTTT. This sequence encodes CATSRDKADTQYF.